Sequencing of this T cell receptor beta chain was carried out in a study of esophageal squamous cell carcinoma under preoperative chemotherapy. In the study overall: Samples included peripheral blood T cells as well as tumor-infiltrating lymphocytes. General study findings and limits: Paclitaxel-nedaplatin therapy caused immediate, substantial clonotype frequency changes.

In germline, CDR1 is SGHTA, CDR2 FQGNSA. The V gene end was trimmed by 5 bases and the J gene end by 9 bases; junction bases not matched to a gene: 15. This CDR3 is 15 amino acids long. As regards this clonotype: Its antigen is as yet unknown.

One entry per CDR3 protein results from TCRdb running MiXCR on the PCR reads. The sample carries over 14,000 distinct CDR3 sequences, about three fifths recorded once. Time point meaning: before preoperative PTX-NDP chemotherapy. The TCR originated in a human donor with esophageal squamous cell carcinoma. The donor label of this sample is uncertain. Collection took place from a patient given preoperative chemotherapy. V usage is TRBV7-2 and J usage is TRBJ2-5, with 7 bases matching TRBD1. In DNA, the CDR3 is TGTGCCAGCAGCCCCGGCCCGGACAGGAGAGACGCCCAGTACTTC. Protein: CASSPGPDRRDAQYF.